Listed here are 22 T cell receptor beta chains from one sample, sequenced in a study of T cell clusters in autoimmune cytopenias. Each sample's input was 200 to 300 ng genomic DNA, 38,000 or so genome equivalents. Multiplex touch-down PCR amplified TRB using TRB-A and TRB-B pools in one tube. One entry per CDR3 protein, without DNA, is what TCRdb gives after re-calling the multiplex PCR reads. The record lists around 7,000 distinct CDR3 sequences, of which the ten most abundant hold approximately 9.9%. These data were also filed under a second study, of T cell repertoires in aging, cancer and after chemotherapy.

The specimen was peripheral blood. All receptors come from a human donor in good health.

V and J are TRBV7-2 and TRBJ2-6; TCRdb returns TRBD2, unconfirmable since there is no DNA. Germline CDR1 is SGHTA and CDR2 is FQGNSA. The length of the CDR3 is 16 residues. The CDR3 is CASSLEGYTGANVLTF.

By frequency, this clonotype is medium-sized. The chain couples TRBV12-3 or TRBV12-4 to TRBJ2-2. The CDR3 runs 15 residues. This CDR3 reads CASSLAGRNTGELFF.

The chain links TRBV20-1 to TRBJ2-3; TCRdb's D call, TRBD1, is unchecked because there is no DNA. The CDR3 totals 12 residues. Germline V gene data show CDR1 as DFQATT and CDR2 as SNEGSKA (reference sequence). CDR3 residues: CSARGGPDTQYF.

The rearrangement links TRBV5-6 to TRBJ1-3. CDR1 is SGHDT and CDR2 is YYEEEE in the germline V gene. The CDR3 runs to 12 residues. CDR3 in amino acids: CASSLSINTIYF.

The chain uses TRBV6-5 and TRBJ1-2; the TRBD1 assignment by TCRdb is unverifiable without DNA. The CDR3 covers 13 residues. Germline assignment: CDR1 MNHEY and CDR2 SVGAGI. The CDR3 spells CASSLTGTSGYTF.

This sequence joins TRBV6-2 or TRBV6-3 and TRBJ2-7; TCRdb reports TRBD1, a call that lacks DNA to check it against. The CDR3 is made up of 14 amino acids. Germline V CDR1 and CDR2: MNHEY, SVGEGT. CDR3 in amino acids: CASSSDRGGYEQYF.

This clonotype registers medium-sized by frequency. The CDR3: CASQTSGGSTGELFF. The chain has TRBV12-3 or TRBV12-4 and TRBJ2-2; no DNA is available, so the TRBD1 call from TCRdb remains unchecked. The CDR3 consists of 15 residues.

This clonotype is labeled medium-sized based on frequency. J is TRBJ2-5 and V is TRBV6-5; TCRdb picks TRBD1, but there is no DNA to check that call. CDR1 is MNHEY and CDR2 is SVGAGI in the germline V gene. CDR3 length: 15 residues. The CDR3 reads CASSYSKGQGGTQYF.

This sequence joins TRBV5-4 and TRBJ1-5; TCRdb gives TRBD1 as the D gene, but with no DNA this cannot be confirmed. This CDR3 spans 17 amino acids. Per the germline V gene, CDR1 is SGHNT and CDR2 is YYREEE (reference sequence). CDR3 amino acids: CASSYLTGGEGNQPQHF.

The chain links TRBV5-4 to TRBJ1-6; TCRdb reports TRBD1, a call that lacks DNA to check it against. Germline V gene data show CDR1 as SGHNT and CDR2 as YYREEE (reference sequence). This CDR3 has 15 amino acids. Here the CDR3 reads CASRVQGNYNSPLHF.

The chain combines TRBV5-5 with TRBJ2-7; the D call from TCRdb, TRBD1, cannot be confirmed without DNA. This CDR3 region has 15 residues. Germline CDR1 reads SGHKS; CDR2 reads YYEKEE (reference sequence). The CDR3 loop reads CASSLTGAQGYEQYF.

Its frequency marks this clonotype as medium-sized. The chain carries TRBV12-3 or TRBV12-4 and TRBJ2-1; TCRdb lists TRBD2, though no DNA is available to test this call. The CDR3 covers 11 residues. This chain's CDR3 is CASSYSGAQFF.

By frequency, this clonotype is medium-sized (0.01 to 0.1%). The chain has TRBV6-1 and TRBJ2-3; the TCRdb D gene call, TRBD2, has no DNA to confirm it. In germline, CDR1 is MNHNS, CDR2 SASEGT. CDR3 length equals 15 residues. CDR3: CASEGTSGGLDTQYF.

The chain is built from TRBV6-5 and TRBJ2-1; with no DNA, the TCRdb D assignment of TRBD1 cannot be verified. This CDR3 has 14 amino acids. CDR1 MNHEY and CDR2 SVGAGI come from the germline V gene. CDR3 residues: CASSDPGRGAAQFF.

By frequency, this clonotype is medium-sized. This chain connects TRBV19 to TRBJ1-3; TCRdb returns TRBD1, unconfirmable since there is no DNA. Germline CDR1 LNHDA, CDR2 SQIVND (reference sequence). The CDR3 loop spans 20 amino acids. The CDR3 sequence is CASSIWGTGGHPRSGNTIYF. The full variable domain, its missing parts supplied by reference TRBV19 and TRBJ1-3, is DGGITQSPKYLFRKEGQNVTLSCEQNLNHDAMYWYRQDPGQGLRLIYYSQIVNDFQKGDIAEGYSVSREKKESFPLTVTSAQKNPTAFYLCASSIWGTGGHPRSGNTIYFGEGSWLTVV.

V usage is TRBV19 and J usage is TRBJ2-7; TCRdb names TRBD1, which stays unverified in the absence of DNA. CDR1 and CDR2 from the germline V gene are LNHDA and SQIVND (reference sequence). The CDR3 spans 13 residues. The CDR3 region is CAWSVQGRYEQYF.

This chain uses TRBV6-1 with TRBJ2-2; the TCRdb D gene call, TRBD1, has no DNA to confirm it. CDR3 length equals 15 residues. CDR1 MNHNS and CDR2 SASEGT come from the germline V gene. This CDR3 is CASTAGGATPGELFF.

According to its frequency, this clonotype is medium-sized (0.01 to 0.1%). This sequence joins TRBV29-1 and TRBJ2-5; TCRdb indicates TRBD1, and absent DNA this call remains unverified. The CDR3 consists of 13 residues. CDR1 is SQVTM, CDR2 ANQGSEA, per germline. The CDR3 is CSVMVRGGETQYF.

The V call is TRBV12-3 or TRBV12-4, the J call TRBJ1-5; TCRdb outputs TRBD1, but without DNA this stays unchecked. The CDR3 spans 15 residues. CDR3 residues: CASSFLGGDNQPQHF.

CDR3: CASSLYRLNEKLFF. The chain couples TRBV5-6 to TRBJ1-4. This CDR3 has 14 residues. Germline CDR1 is SGHDT and CDR2 is YYEEEE.

CDR3 sequence: CASSRDYEETQYF. This chain uses TRBV6-2 or TRBV6-3 with TRBJ2-5; TCRdb designates TRBD2, a call that cannot be tested without DNA. This CDR3 is built from 13 residues. The V gene's germline CDR1 is MNHEY and CDR2 SVGEGT.

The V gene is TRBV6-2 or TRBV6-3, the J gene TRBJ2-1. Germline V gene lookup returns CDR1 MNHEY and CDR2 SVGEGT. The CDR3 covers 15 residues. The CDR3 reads CASSFSDVPSGEQFF.